This T cell receptor beta chain derives from a study of T cell repertoires in cytomegalovirus infection. Findings of the study overall: The study found HLA-C-restricted CMV-specific TCR beta clonotypes dominating the ex vivo response.

Trimming shortened V by 3 bases and J by 6 bases, and 9 bases separated the two germline ends. Germline values: CDR1 KGHSH, CDR2 LQKENI. The CDR3 has 12 amino acids. This clonotype has a handful of counts. What it recognizes is unknown. MiXCR was run by TCRdb on the reads, yielding one entry per CDR3 protein. The data contain around 740,000 distinct CDR3 sequences, 35% of them singletons. The V gene is TRBV18, the J gene TRBJ2-7, with TRBD2 as a possible D gene (5 bases). Specimen: PBMCs. The TCR originated in a human donor in good health (CMV status not recorded). Some clones in this sample may be carry-over from other donors' samples. The CDR3: CASSPLAGEQYF. The CDR3 bases are TGTGCCAGCTCACCGCTAGCAGGCGAGCAGTACTTC.